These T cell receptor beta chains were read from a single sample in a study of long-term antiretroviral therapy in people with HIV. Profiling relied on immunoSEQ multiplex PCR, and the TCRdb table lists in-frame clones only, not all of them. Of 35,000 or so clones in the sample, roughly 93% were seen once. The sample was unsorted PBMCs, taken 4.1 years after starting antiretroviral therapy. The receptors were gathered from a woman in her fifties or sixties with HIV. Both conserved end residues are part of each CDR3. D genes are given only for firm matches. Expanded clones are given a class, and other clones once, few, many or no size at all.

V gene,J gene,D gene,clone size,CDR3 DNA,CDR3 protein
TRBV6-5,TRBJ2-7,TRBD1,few,TGTGCCAGCAGTTTCCACAGGGGTATAACCACCTACGAGCAGTACTTC,CASSFHRGITTYEQYF
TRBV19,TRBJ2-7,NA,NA,TGTGCCAGTAGTAACGGGGCAGGGATCTACGAGCAGTACTTC,CASSNGAGIYEQYF
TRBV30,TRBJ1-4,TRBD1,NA,TGTGCCTTTTCCGGGACAGTCGGCAGTGAAAAACTGTTTTTT,CAFSGTVGSEKLFF
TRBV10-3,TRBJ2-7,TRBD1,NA,TGTGCCATCAGTGAGGGGGGACAGGGGTCCTACGAGCAGTACTTC,CAISEGGQGSYEQYF
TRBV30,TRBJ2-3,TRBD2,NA,TGTGCCTGGAGTCTTGCAATAGCGGGGGGGACAGATACGCAGTATTTT,CAWSLAIAGGTDTQYF
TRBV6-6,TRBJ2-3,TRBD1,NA,TGTGCCAGCAGCGCGACAGGGAACACAGATACGCAGTATTTT,CASSATGNTDTQYF
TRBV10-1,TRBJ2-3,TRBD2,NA,TGCGCCAGCAGTGAAAGGGGATTAGCGGGGGCCTATCCCACAGATACGCAGTATTTT,CASSERGLAGAYPTDTQYF
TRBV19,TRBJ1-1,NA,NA,TGTGCCAGTAGCCCTGACGGGGGGGTTGAAGCTTTCTTT,CASSPDGGVEAFF
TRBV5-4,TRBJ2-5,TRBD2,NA,TGTGCCAGCAGCTCGGGTGGGACTAGCCGGGGCCCCGGGACCCAGTACTTC,CASSSGGTSRGPGTQYF
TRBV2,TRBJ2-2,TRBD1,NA,TGTGCCAGCAGCCTCCAGGGACAGGGGTACGCCGGGGAGCTGTTTTTT,CASSLQGQGYAGELFF
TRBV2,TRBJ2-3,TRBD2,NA,TGTGCCAGCAGTCCAATCGGACTAGCGGGCACAGATACGCAGTATTTT,CASSPIGLAGTDTQYF
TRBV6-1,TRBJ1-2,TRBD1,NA,TGTGCCAGCAGTGAAGGGGACAGGGCGGACTATGGCTACACCTTC,CASSEGDRADYGYTF
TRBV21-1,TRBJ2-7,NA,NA,TGTGCCAGCAGCCTTCAGGGGACTAGCGGGGGGGCCGTATTCTACGAGCAGTACTTC,CASSLQGTSGGAVFYEQYF
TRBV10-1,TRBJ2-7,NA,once,TGCGCCAGCAACACGGCCACTCCGGCCTCCTACGAGCAGTACTTC,CASNTATPASYEQYF
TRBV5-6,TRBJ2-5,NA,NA,TGTGCCAGCAGCCGCCTCCGGGGAGGAGAGACCCAGTACTTC,CASSRLRGGETQYF
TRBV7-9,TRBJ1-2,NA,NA,TGTGCCAGCAGCTTAGACAACTATGGCTACACCTTC,CASSLDNYGYTF
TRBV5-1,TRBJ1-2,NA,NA,TGCGCCAGCAGCGTGGACGGCTACTATGGCTACACCTTC,CASSVDGYYGYTF
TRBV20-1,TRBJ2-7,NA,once,TGCAGTGCTAGTACGTCCCACGAGCAGTACTTC,CSASTSHEQYF
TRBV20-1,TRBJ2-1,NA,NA,TGCAGTGCTAGCTCCAAGAATGAGCAGTTCTTC,CSASSKNEQFF
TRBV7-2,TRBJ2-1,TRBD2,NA,TGTGCCAGCAGCACGGGACTAGCGGGGGGCTGGTGGTTCTTC,CASSTGLAGGWWFF
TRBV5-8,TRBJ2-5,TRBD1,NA,TGTGCCAGCAGCGAGGGACAGGACGTTTGGGAGACCCAGTACTTC,CASSEGQDVWETQYF
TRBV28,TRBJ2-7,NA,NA,TGTGCCAGCAGTTTAGGGGCCGAGCAGTACTTC,CASSLGAEQYF
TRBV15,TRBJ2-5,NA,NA,TGTGCCACCAGCAGAGGACGAGGGAAAGGACAAGAGACCCAGTACTTC,CATSRGRGKGQETQYF
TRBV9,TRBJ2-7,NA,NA,TGTGCCAGCAGCGTAGATCCCCTGATTGCCTACGAGCAGTACTTC,CASSVDPLIAYEQYF
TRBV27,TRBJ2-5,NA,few,TGTGCCAGCAGTCCCTACGGCCAGGAAGAGACCCAGTACTTC,CASSPYGQEETQYF
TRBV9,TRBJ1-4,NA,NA,TGTGCCAGCAGCCCCGGAGGAGTGTTTAATGAAAAACTGTTTTTT,CASSPGGVFNEKLFF
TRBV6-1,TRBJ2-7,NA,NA,TGTGCCAGCAGTGGGGACCTCTACGAGCAGTACTTC,CASSGDLYEQYF
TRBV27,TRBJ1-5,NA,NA,TGTGCCAGCAGTTTACGTCAGGGCAATCAGCCCCAGCATTTT,CASSLRQGNQPQHF
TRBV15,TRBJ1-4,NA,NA,TGTGCCACGGCCTACGTCGGGTTCCCAACTAATGAAAAACTGTTTTTT,CATAYVGFPTNEKLFF
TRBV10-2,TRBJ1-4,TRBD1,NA,TGCGCCAGCAGTGCATCCGGGACAGGGGGCTCGGTTAGTGAAAAACTGTTTTTT,CASSASGTGGSVSEKLFF
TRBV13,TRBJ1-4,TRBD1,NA,TGTGCCAGCAGCGCCGTCGGGACAGGGGATGAAAAACTGTTTTTT,CASSAVGTGDEKLFF
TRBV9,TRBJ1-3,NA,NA,TGTGCCAGCAGCGTGGGGAGCTCTGGAAACACCATATATTTT,CASSVGSSGNTIYF
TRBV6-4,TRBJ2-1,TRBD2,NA,TGTGCCAGCAGTGAAAGCGGGGTACTCGGGGCCAATGAGCAGTTCTTC,CASSESGVLGANEQFF
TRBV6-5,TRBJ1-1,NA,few,TGTGCCAGCAGTCGCGGGGTCCACAACACTGAAGCTTTCTTT,CASSRGVHNTEAFF
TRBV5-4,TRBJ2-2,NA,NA,TGTGCCAGCAGCTTGGACCCAGGCTTGAACACCGGGGAGCTGTTTTTT,CASSLDPGLNTGELFF
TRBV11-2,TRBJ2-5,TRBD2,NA,TGTGCCAGCAGCTCCCCCAGACTAGCGGGGGCCCAAGAGACCCAGTACTTC,CASSSPRLAGAQETQYF
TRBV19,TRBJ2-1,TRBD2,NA,TGTGCCAGTAGTATAAGAGGCGGGGGGGCGGATGAGCAGTTCTTC,CASSIRGGGADEQFF
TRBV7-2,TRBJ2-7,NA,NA,TGTGCCAGCAGCCCAACCGGAGTGAGTCACTCCTACGAGCAGTACTTC,CASSPTGVSHSYEQYF
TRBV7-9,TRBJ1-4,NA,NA,TGTGCCAGCAGCTTGAAGGGCCATGAAAAACTGTTTTTT,CASSLKGHEKLFF
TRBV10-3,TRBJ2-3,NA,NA,TGTGCCACCCGACAGGCTAGCACAGATACGCAGTATTTT,CATRQASTDTQYF
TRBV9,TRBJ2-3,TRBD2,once,TGTGCCAGCAGCGGACTAGCGGGCGCCACAGATACGCAGTATTTT,CASSGLAGATDTQYF
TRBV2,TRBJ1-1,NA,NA,TGTGCAACAAAGGGGCAGGCAACTTACACTGAAGCTTTCTTT,CATKGQATYTEAFF
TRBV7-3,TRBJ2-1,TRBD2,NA,TGTGCCAGCAGCGCTCCTAGCGGGGGGGCCGTCGATGAGCAGTTCTTC,CASSAPSGGAVDEQFF
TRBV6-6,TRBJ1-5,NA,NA,TGTGCCAGCAGCCCCCGGGACAGCAATCAGCCCCAGCATTTT,CASSPRDSNQPQHF
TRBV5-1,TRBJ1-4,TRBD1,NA,TGCGCCAGCAGCTTGCCCAGGGGGCTTTCTAATGAAAAACTGTTTTTT,CASSLPRGLSNEKLFF
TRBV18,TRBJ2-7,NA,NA,TGTGCCAGCTCACCGGTCAGGGGCTACGAGCAGTACTTC,CASSPVRGYEQYF
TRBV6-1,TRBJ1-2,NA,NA,TGTGCCAGCAGTGAGACAGCTAACTATGGCTACACCTTC,CASSETANYGYTF
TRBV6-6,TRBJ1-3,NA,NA,TGTGCCAGCATTCCTGGGGGGGGTGGAAACACCATATATTTT,CASIPGGGGNTIYF
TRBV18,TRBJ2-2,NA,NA,TGTGCCAGCTCACCACGATCAGCAACCGGGGAGCTGTTTTTT,CASSPRSATGELFF
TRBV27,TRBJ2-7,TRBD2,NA,TGTGCCAGCAGTTTAGGGGAGGGTTACGAGCAGTACTTC,CASSLGEGYEQYF
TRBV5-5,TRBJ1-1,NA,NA,TGTGCCAGCAGCTTGGGGCAGGGATTGGGCACTGAAGCTTTCTTT,CASSLGQGLGTEAFF
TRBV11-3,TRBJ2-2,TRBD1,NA,TGTGCCAGCAGCTTAGACCGACAGGGAACCGGGGAGCTGTTTTTT,CASSLDRQGTGELFF
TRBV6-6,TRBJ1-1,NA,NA,TGTGCCAGCACCCAACCCCGGACTGGCCTCACCGAAGCTTTCTTT,CASTQPRTGLTEAFF
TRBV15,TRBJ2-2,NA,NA,TGTGCCACCAGCAGAGTGGGAGGGGGATGGGGCACCGGGGAGCTGTTTTTT,CATSRVGGGWGTGELFF
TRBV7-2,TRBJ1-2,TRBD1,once,TGTGCCAGCAGCTTGCAGACCCCGGGACAGAATGGCTACACCTTC,CASSLQTPGQNGYTF
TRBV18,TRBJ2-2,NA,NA,TGTGCCAGCTCACACGAGAGGGCCAGAAACACCGGGGAGCTGTTTTTT,CASSHERARNTGELFF
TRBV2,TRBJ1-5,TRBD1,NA,TGTGCCAGCACTGCGGACAGGGATCAGCCCCAGCATTTT,CASTADRDQPQHF
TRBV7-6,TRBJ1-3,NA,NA,TGTGCCAGCAGCCAATCCCCGACCCCGCAGGGGCCGACGGATGGAAACACCATATATTTT,CASSQSPTPQGPTDGNTIYF